The source of this TCR beta chain is a study of shared clonotypes between healthy human individuals (dated by TCRdb to 2018 to 2021). Concerning the study at large: A few men and two women, aged 18 to 49 years, made up the cohort. Blood TCR repertoires of a handful of healthy adults were deeply sequenced to estimate repertoire size and the extent of clonotype sharing between individuals. Libraries were prepared and TCR repertoires were sequenced by different laboratories using diverse techniques, in order to increase sequencing depth and limit assay-specific biases. Each donor's leukapheresis produced roughly between roughly 0.9 and 8.9 billion PBMCs.

Overall study results and their limits: Because the study included a small number of donors, the genetic and exposure-history diversity represented was limited. Sampling was limited to blood, and TCR repertoires in tissue likely differ from TCR repertoires in blood. Pairwise subsampling indicated that sequencing depth was expected to affect the degree of clonotype sharing among donors.

V is clipped by 4 bases and J by 4 bases, and the sequence between their germline boundaries is 14 bases long. The CDR3 sequence holds 16 residues, the cysteine and phenylalanine included. Of all the DNA, just the CDR3 is kept, 48 bases in frame from base 1. The germline V gene encodes CDR1 LNHNV and CDR2 YYDKDF (reference sequence). Healthy HIV-negative adults with no recently reported acute infections or vaccinations were included as donors. Only Caucasian adults living in Nashville, Tennessee, USA were represented among the donors. For unsorted samples, about 90 million PBMCs were counted, and genomic DNA was extracted using the QIAamp DNA Blood Mini kit. After blood collection by leukapheresis, PBMCs were isolated using Ficoll-Histopaque density gradient centrifugation and then cryopreserved in the vapor phase of liquid nitrogen. This clone was counted once. It has no known antigen specificity. No base-level quality is on record; no much larger clone is a single base apart.

Using the deep immunoSEQ assay, TCR CDR3 regions were amplified from genomic DNA by multiplex PCR. Extracted genomic DNA from each cell subset was distributed evenly across all wells of several immunoSEQ 96-well plates, and each plate was treated as a replicate. For unsorted PBMC, around 310 ng of genomic DNA, equivalent to 25,000 to 35,000 T cell genomes, went into each replicate PCR. Unsorted PBMC genomic DNA was sequenced across ten immunoSEQ deep assay plates. The purified libraries were quantified using a Qubit 3.0 fluorometer, sized with a Bioanalyzer 2100, and then quantified again using the KAPA Library Quantification kit. Every immunoSEQ 96-well plate was sequenced on a separate single-read 150-cycle Illumina NextSeq 550 flow cell. Per the source publication's procedure: Because the immunoSEQ output included only junctional sequences and no quality scores, the filtering could not be the same as the filtering used for full-length reads. Sequences were annotated with PyIR, a Python wrapper for IgBLAST v1.9, and V/J genes and CDR3 were assigned using IMGT germline references. Any read was removed if the V/J assignment was weak (E-value above 1e-6), the CDR3 was missing, or the read contained stop codons, out-of-frame junctions, or ambiguous translated residues. V3J clonotypes were defined as sequences sharing an identical inferred V gene, J gene, and CDR3 amino acid sequence. Percentage overlap between repertoires was calculated by dividing the number of shared unique clonotypes by the size of the smaller repertoire. RTK rarefaction, the Chao1 estimator, and Recon v2.1 estimates of unobserved clonotypes were used to assess repertoire richness. TCRdb mirrors the immuneACCESS table, restricted to in-frame sequences. Some clones are absent from its copies; in checked studies, under half trace to an unresolved V gene, and the reason for the others is unknown. The DNA was the basis for D and trimming; V, J and clone size are from that table. The sample table contains roughly 510,000 clones; only one count was recorded for over 60% of them. The ten most abundant clones make up roughly an eighth of the sample.

This receptor was obtained from a woman aged 40 to 50 in good health. Some clones in this sample may be carry-over from other donors' samples. The chain employs TRBV15 and TRBJ2-6; the D gene cannot be named for sure. The sequenced sample consisted of PBMCs. The nucleotides read TGTGCCACCAGCACTGTTTTTCTAACGGGGGCCAACGTCCTGACTTTC. Its protein is CATSTVFLTGANVLTF.